This passage covers 4 T cell receptor beta chains from one sample sequenced in a study of cytomegalovirus exposure and HLA in healthy donors. The primer mix had 60 Vbeta and 13 Jbeta primers. Sequenced by immunoSEQ multiplex PCR; TCRdb stores in-frame clones only, minus some. The sample comprises roughly 180,000 clones, roughly four fifths of which are singletons, and 4% to 6% rests with the top ten. The sequenced sample consisted of PBMCs. These receptors were obtained from a man younger than 35 in good health and CMV-seronegative.

The V and J genes are TRBV7-9 and TRBJ1-6; tentatively, D is TRBD1 (5 bases). From germline, CDR1 is SEHNR and CDR2 FQNEAQ (reference sequence). The CDR3 consists of 13 residues. The V and J ends lost 3 bases and 8 bases respectively, with 8 bases between them. CDR3 sequence: CASSFGGDSPLHF. The CDR3 bases are TGTGCCAGCAGCTTTGGGGGGGATTCACCCCTCCACTTT. The full variable domain, completed using reference TRBV7-9 and TRBJ1-6, is DTGVSQNPRHKITKRGQNVTFRCDPISEHNRLYWYRQTLGQGPEFLTYFQNEAQLEKSRLLSDRFSAERPKGSFSTLEIQRTEQGDSAMYLCASSFGGDSPLHFGNGTRLTVT.

V is TRBV5-4 and J is TRBJ1-4; tentative D call: TRBD1 (5 bases). The V gene lost 5 bases and the J gene lost 6 bases, with 14 bases spanning the gap. The CDR3 has 14 residues. CDR1 SGHNT and CDR2 YYREEE come from the germline V gene (reference sequence). CDR3 loop: CASSLTGLDEKLFF. The CDR3 DNA reads as TGTGCCAGCAGTCTCACAGGCCTGGATGAAAAACTGTTTTTT.

The rearrangement links TRBV6-5 to TRBJ2-6; D perhaps matches TRBD1 (5 bases). The germline gives CDR1 MNHEY, CDR2 SVGAGI. With 6 bases removed from V and 0 bases from J, the gap between germline ends came to 9 bases. CDR3 length: 15 residues. CDR3 loop: CASRGDSSGANVLTF. For the CDR3, the DNA is TGTGCCAGCAGAGGCGACAGCTCTGGGGCCAACGTCCTGACTTTC.

The chain uses TRBV5-5 and TRBJ1-4, with 8 bases that match TRBD1. This CDR3 is 18 amino acids long. V dropped 4 bases and J dropped 0; count of bases not matched to a gene: 11. Germline V gives CDR1 SGHKS, CDR2 YYEKEE (reference sequence). The CDR3 DNA is TGTGCCAGCAGCATAATTGCGGGACAGGTTGCAACTAATGAAAAACTGTTTTTT. Its translation is CASSIIAGQVATNEKLFF.